This T cell receptor beta chain was observed in a study of post-analysis software for immune sequencing data. About the research overall: Relapsing-remitting, secondary progressive and progressive-relapsing multiple sclerosis were all included among the disease courses.

Turning to this clonotype: Its target is unknown.

Researchers reported that TCR beta cDNA libraries carried unique molecular identifiers. Yield was roughly 500,000 cDNA molecules from around 0.96 to 9.9 million T cells. MiXCR was run by TCRdb on the PCR reads, yielding one entry per CDR3 protein. The sample lists around 180,000 distinct CDR3 sequences, approximately 30% occurring once. Study-level findings and limits: A significant reduction in normalized Chao1 diversity was observed in multiple sclerosis patients versus controls. TRBV5-6, TRBV5-1 and TRBV20-1 were among four or five TRBV segments more frequent in patients than controls.

The ends were cut back, 3 bases at V and 2 bases at J, with 10 bases in the middle. Germline CDR1 and CDR2: KGHDR and SFDVKD. CDR3 length: 15 residues. The chain couples TRBV24-1 to TRBJ2-1; the D gene is possibly TRBD2 (6 bases). Specimen: blood. The receptor comes from a girl aged 5-17 years with multiple sclerosis. CDR3 loop: CATSDQTGAYNEQFF. Written as DNA, the CDR3 is TGTGCCACCAGTGATCAAACGGGAGCCTACAATGAGCAGTTCTTC.